This TCR beta chain was identified in a study of blood T cell repertoires in COVID-19. The overall study: The United States, Italy and Spain supplied acute and convalescent COVID-19 samples. Sample material is recorded as cDNA or gDNA derived from T cells, B-cell-depleted T cells, or PBMCs.

This clone was detected only a few times. Trimming removed 4 bases at V and 0 bases at J, with 10 bases between. This CDR3 has 14 amino acids. Germline CDR1 SGHNT, CDR2 YYREEE (reference sequence). How the authors handled the data: Reference gene primer amplification gave estimated nucleated cell counts. Clones were sequenced by immunoSEQ multiplex PCR, and TCRdb holds only the in-frame ones, with some missing. V, J and clone size are taken as reported in that table, and D and trimming were inferred from the DNA itself. The sample has 150,000 to 200,000 clones; approximately 80% are singletons. The rearrangement uses TRBV5-4 and TRBJ1-1; a possible D gene is TRBD1 (5 bases). The sequence derives from a human donor in a cohort sampled during active COVID-19. The specimen sequenced was peripheral blood. CDR3 DNA sequence: TGTGCCAGCAGCGGTCAGGGTGTGAACACTGAAGCTTTCTTT. This encodes CASSGQGVNTEAFF.